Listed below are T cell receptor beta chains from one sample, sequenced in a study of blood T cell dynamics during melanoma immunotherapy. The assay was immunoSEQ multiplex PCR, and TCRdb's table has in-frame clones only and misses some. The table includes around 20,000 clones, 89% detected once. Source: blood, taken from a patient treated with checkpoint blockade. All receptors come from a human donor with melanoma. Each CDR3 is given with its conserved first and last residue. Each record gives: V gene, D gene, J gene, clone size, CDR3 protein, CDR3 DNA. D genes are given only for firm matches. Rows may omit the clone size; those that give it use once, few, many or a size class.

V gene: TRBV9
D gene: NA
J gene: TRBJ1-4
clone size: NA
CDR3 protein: CASSGRQDATNEKLFF
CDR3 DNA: TGTGCCAGCAGCGGCCGACAGGACGCAACTAATGAAAAACTGTTTTTT

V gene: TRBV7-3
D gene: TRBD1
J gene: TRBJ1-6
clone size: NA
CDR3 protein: CASSTDRVYNSPLHF
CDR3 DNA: TGTGCCAGCAGCACAGACAGGGTCTATAATTCACCCCTCCACTTT

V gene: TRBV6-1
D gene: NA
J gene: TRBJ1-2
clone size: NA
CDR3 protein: CASSPSAGTLLSYTF
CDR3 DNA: TGTGCCAGCAGTCCTTCCGCCGGTACTCTTTTGAGCTACACCTTC

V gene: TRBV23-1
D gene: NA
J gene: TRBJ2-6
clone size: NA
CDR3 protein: CASSLVRAGANVLTF
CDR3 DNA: TGCGCCAGCAGTCTAGTGAGAGCAGGGGCCAACGTCCTGACTTTC

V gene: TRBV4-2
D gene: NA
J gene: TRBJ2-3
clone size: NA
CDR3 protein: CASSQDHSTDTQYF
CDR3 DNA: TGTGCCAGCAGCCAAGACCACAGCACAGATACGCAGTATTTT

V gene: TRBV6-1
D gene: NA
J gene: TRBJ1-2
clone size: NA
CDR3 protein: CASSPTRGSGGYTF
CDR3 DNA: TGTGCCAGCAGCCCAACTCGGGGGTCTGGTGGCTACACCTTC

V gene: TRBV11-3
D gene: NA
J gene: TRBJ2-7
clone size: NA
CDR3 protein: CASSLTGRSEQYF
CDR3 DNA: TGTGCCAGCAGCCTAACGGGCCGGAGCGAGCAGTACTTC

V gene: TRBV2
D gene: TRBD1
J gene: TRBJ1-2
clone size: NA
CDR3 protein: CASSVATGRNYGYTF
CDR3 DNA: TGTGCCAGCAGTGTAGCGACAGGGAGGAACTATGGCTACACCTTC

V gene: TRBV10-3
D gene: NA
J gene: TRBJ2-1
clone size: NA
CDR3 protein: CAISEHYNEQFF
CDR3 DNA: TGTGCCATCAGTGAACACTACAATGAGCAGTTCTTC

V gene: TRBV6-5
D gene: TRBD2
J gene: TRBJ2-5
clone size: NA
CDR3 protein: CASTISGSQETQYF
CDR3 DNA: TGTGCCAGCACCATTAGCGGGTCCCAAGAGACCCAGTACTTC

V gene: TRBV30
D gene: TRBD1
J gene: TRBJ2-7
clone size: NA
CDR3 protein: CALVHRGYDEQYF
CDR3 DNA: TGTGCCCTGGTTCACAGGGGGTACGACGAGCAGTACTTC

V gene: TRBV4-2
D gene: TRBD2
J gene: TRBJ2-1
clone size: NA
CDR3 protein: CASSQDWAGGSSGRRGNEQFF
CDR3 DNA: TGTGCCAGCAGCCAAGATTGGGCAGGGGGCTCTAGCGGGAGACGAGGGAATGAGCAGTTCTTC

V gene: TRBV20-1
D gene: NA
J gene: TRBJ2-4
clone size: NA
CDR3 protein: CSARKRDIQYF
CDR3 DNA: TGCAGTGCGCGAAAGAGGGACATTCAGTACTTC

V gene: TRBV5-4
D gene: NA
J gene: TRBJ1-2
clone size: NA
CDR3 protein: CASSTQGGGYTF
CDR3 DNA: TGTGCCAGCAGCACGCAGGGTGGTGGCTACACCTTC

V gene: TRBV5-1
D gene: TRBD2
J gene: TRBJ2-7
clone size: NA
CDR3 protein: CASSSGLAGAYSYEQYF
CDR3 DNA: TGCGCCAGCAGCTCGGGACTAGCGGGGGCCTACTCCTACGAGCAGTACTTC

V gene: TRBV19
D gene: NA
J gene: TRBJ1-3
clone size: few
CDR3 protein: CASSIAKGSGNTIYF
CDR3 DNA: TGTGCCAGTAGTATAGCTAAGGGTTCAGGAAACACCATATATTTT

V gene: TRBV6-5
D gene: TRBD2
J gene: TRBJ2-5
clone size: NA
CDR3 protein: CASSKLAGKTETQYF
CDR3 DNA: TGTGCCAGCAGTAAACTAGCGGGGAAAACAGAGACCCAGTACTTC

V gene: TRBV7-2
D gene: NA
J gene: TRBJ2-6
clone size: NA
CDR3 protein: CASSLSAGQGANVLTF
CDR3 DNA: TGTGCCAGCAGCTTAAGCGCAGGGCAAGGGGCCAACGTCCTGACTTTC

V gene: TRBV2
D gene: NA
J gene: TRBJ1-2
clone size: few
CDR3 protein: CASSDEDYGYTF
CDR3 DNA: TGTGCCAGCAGCGACGAAGACTATGGCTACACCTTC

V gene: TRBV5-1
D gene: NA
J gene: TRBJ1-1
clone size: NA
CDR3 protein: CASSFVTGQENTEAFF
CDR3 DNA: TGCGCCAGCAGCTTTGTTACAGGTCAAGAGAACACTGAAGCTTTCTTT

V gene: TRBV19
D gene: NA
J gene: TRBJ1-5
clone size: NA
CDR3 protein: CASSWTVYSNQPQHF
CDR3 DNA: TGTGCCAGTAGTTGGACAGTTTATAGCAATCAGCCCCAGCATTTT

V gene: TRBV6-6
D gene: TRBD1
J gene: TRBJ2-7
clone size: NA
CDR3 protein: CASSYGQGDEQYF
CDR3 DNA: TGTGCCAGCAGTTACGGACAGGGGGACGAGCAGTACTTC

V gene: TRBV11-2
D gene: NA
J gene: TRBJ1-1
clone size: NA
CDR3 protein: CASRTPRRGGTEAFF
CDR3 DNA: TGTGCCAGCAGAACACCCCGGCGGGGGGGCACTGAAGCTTTCTTT

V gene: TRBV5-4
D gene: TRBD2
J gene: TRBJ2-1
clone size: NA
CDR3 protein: CASMLERGAANEQFF
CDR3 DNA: TGTGCCAGCATGTTAGAGCGGGGGGCAGCCAATGAGCAGTTCTTC

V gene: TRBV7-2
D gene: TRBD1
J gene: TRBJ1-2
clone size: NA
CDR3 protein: CASSVQGARDGYTF
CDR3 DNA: TGTGCCAGCAGCGTACAGGGGGCGCGGGATGGCTACACCTTC